Presented here are 15 T cell receptor beta chains from one specimen sequenced in a study of blood T cell repertoires in COVID-19 (dated by TCRdb to the early 2020s). The library was built by means of the immunoSEQ multiplex PCR assay. TCRdb obtained this table from immuneACCESS and retained in-frame rearrangements with V and J assigned. These tables miss some clones; where compared with another copy, unresolved V genes account for less than half of the shortfall, and the remainder is unexplained. In all, the sample holds around 280,000 clones, and approximately 83% of those were seen once. The top ten constitute 2% to 2.5% of the sample. The source material was peripheral blood. The receptors come from a woman aged 30 to 39 who had recovered from COVID-19.

CDR3 region: CASSAGPGNYGYTF. The CDR3 DNA follows: TGTGCCAGCAGCGCGGGTCCGGGGAACTATGGCTACACCTTC. The V call is TRBV9, the J call TRBJ1-2; unclear D gene. With 3 bases removed from V and 2 bases from J, the gap between germline ends came to 11 bases. CDR1 is SGDLS, CDR2 YYNGEE, per germline. The CDR3 is 14 amino acids.

The V call is TRBV6-2 or TRBV6-3, the J call TRBJ2-7; a possible D gene is TRBD1 (6 bases). Per germline, CDR1 MNHEY and CDR2 SVGEGT. The CDR3 is made up of 15 amino acids. V was trimmed by 5 bases and J by 0 bases, leaving 14 bases between them. CDR3 residues: CASSRSQGSSYEQYF. Written as DNA, the CDR3 is TGTGCCAGCAGTAGATCTCAGGGGAGCTCCTACGAGCAGTACTTC.

This clone was detected only once. V gene TRBV27 combines with J gene TRBJ2-3, with TRBD1 matching 7 bases. Trimming took 6 bases from V and 0 from J; bases not matched to a gene: 3. Germline V gives CDR1 MNHEY, CDR2 SMNVEV (reference sequence). This CDR3 is built from 14 residues. In DNA form, the CDR3 reads TGTGCCAGCAGACGGACAGGCAGCACAGATACGCAGTATTTT. Its translation is CASRRTGSTDTQYF.

This CDR3 is CASSTSRTDTQYF. CDR3 nucleotide sequence: TGTGCCAGTAGTACCTCCCGGACAGATACGCAGTATTTT. The chain is built from TRBV19 and TRBJ2-3; D unresolved. The CDR3 length is 13 residues. Per the germline V gene, CDR1 is LNHDA and CDR2 is SQIVND (reference sequence). V was clipped by 4 bases and J by 3 bases, with 8 bases between them.

The chain uses TRBV9 and TRBJ2-1; maybe TRBD1 (5 bases). Trimming cost V 0 bases and J 9 bases, with 7 bases left between them. Germline lookup yields CDR1 SGDLS and CDR2 YYNGEE. The CDR3 is made up of 12 amino acids. The CDR3: CASSVGGGEQFF. For the CDR3, the DNA is TGTGCCAGCAGCGTAGGGGGCGGTGAGCAGTTCTTC.

V is TRBV3-1 (or the pseudogene TRBV3-2) and J is TRBJ1-1; D gene ambiguous. V lost 3 bases and J 4 bases, leaving 9 bases between the germline ends. The germline CDR1 and CDR2 sequences are LGHDT and YNNKEL (reference sequence). The CDR3 extends over 13 amino acids. The CDR3 bases are TGTGCCAGCAGCCAGACTTCGGGCACTGAAGCTTTCTTT. Protein: CASSQTSGTEAFF.

This clone was detected once. The chain links TRBV28 to TRBJ1-2; D gene ambiguous. This CDR3 has 14 amino acids. With 6 bases removed from V and 3 bases from J, the gap between germline ends came to 14 bases. Germline V gene sequence: CDR1 MDHEN, CDR2 SYDVKM. CDR3 amino acids: CASSSGRFDYGYTF. For the CDR3, the DNA is TGTGCCAGCAGCTCTGGTAGATTTGACTATGGCTACACCTTC.

This chain connects TRBV11-2 to TRBJ1-4; 8 positions agree with TRBD1. J gave up 1 base and V 5 bases, and 6 bases lay outside the gene matches. Germline loops: CDR1 SGHAT, CDR2 FQNNGV. The CDR3 loop spans 16 amino acids. The CDR3 loop is CASSDTTGGTNEKLFF. In DNA form, the CDR3 reads TGTGCCAGCAGCGATACAACAGGGGGAACTAATGAAAAACTGTTTTTT.

The CDR3 here is CASRGTPQREQYF. The DNA of the CDR3 is TGTGCCAGCCGAGGGACACCCCAGAGGGAGCAGTACTTC. The chain recombines TRBV2 with TRBJ2-7; D is possibly TRBD1 (6 bases). This CDR3 is 13 amino acids long. Deletions cut 8 bases from V and 7 bases from J, with 18 bases between. Germline CDR1 is SNHLY and CDR2 is FYNNEI.

The chain is built from TRBV27 and TRBJ1-5; 10 bases map to TRBD1. Germline lookup yields CDR1 MNHEY and CDR2 SMNVEV (reference sequence). The CDR3 is 15 amino acids. V lost 7 bases, J lost 4 bases, and 7 bases stayed unmatched. The CDR3 DNA reads TGTGCCAGCACGTCCCGGGACAGGGGAAATCAGCCCCAGCATTTT. Its protein product is CASTSRDRGNQPQHF.

V is TRBV29-1 and J is TRBJ2-3; 10 bases align to TRBD1. Germline V gene sequence: CDR1 SQVTM, CDR2 ANQGSEA. V dropped 6 bases and J dropped 6; count of bases not matched to a gene: 3. This CDR3 is built from 12 residues. CDR3 DNA: TGCAGCGTGGGACAGGGGAGGGATACGCAGTATTTT. This encodes CSVGQGRDTQYF.

The chain links TRBV5-4 to TRBJ1-3; maybe TRBD1 (6 bases). V was trimmed by 5 bases and J by 0 bases, leaving 12 bases between them. Germline CDR1 and CDR2: SGHNT and YYREEE (reference sequence). The CDR3 length is 15 residues. Here the CDR3 DNA reads TGTGCCAGCAGTCCCGACAGGATCTCTGGAAACACCATATATTTT. This translates into CASSPDRISGNTIYF.

CDR3 sequence: CASSIGNHFGTQGEYEQYF. In DNA, the CDR3 is TGTGCCAGTAGTATAGGTAACCACTTTGGGACTCAGGGGGAGTACGAGCAGTACTTC. The rearrangement joins TRBV19 to TRBJ2-7, with D possibly matching TRBD1 (7 bases). The CDR3 is made up of 19 amino acids. The V and J ends lost 1 base and 4 bases respectively, with 26 bases between them. Looked up from germline, CDR1 is LNHDA and CDR2 is SQIVND (reference sequence).

The gene calls are TRBV29-1 and TRBJ2-3; D is undetermined. In germline, CDR1 is SQVTM, CDR2 ANQGSEA. The CDR3 sequence is 12 residues long. V was pared by 4 bases and J by 5 bases, with 10 bases between. The CDR3 protein is CSVALSGDTQYF. The CDR3 DNA is TGCAGCGTTGCCCTCTCCGGAGATACGCAGTATTTT.

This chain joins TRBV7-9 and TRBJ2-7, with 8 bases fitting TRBD2. V shed 5 bases and J 4 bases; nucleotides not matched to a gene: 4. From germline, CDR1 is SEHNR and CDR2 FQNEAQ (reference sequence). The CDR3 runs 13 residues. This CDR3 reads CASSLPGGYEQYF. The CDR3 bases are TGTGCCAGCAGCCTACCGGGGGGGTACGAGCAGTACTTC.